Listed below are T cell receptor beta chains from one sample, sequenced in a study of OX40 agonist ivuxolimab in advanced cancers. TCRdb's table, derived via immunoSEQ multiplex PCR, lists solely in-frame clones and lacks some. The table has 90,000 to 100,000 clones, just under 85% seen once; the top ten hold more than 1.2%. The sample here was CD4+ or CD8+ T cells sorted from blood, taken in a trial of the OX40 agonist ivuxolimab. The receptors derive from an adult with an advanced solid tumor such as melanoma, head and neck, liver or kidney cancer. Both conserved end residues are part of each CDR3. The D gene is left open where the match is weak. Expanded clones are given a class, and other clones once, few, many or no size at all.

clone_size	v_call	j_call	d_call	cdr3_nt	cdr3_aa
NA	TRBV29-1	TRBJ2-7	TRBD2	TGCAGCGCTAAAAGCGGGAGGGCCGACGAGCAGTACTTC	CSAKSGRADEQYF
NA	TRBV18	TRBJ2-3	TRBD1	TGTGCCAGCTCACCACCGGTAGGACAGGCCGCAGATACGCAGTATTTT	CASSPPVGQAADTQYF
NA	TRBV19	TRBJ1-1	NA	TGTGCCAGTAGTATGGCCAGGAACACTGAAGCTTTCTTT	CASSMARNTEAFF
NA	TRBV7-9	TRBJ1-2	NA	TGTGCCAGCAGCTTCGACAGGAGCGGCTACACCTTC	CASSFDRSGYTF
NA	TRBV6-5	TRBJ1-1	TRBD1	TGTGCCACCGATGCCAGGGACAGATTGAACACTGAAGCTTTCTTT	CATDARDRLNTEAFF
NA	TRBV19	TRBJ2-6	NA	TGTGCCAGTAGTATAGGGCGAACCAGGACCATCTCTGGGGCCAACGTCCTGACTTTC	CASSIGRTRTISGANVLTF
NA	TRBV14	TRBJ2-2	NA	TGTGCCAGCAACGTTTCAGGGCCCGGGGAGCTGTTTTTT	CASNVSGPGELFF
NA	TRBV5-1	TRBJ2-3	NA	TGCGCCAGCAGCCAGGGGCTGGGAACAGATACGCAGTATTTT	CASSQGLGTDTQYF
NA	TRBV5-8	TRBJ1-5	NA	TGTGCCAGCAGCTTGGAGCCATATCAGCCCCAGCATTTT	CASSLEPYQPQHF
NA	TRBV5-4	TRBJ2-5	NA	TGTGCCAGCAGCTCCAGGGGGGGAGTTGAGACCCAGTACTTC	CASSSRGGVETQYF
NA	TRBV30	TRBJ1-3	NA	TGTGCCGGGCGAGGTTCGGGCGGGCTCTCTGGAAACACCATATATTTT	CAGRGSGGLSGNTIYF
NA	TRBV15	TRBJ1-5	NA	TGTGCCGCCAGCAGAGATAAGGCCACGACCCAGCATTTT	CAASRDKATTQHF
NA	TRBV28	TRBJ2-7	TRBD2	TGTGCCAGCAGCTCGTCTGGCGGGGGCTCCTACGAGCAGTACTTC	CASSSSGGGSYEQYF
NA	TRBV9	TRBJ1-4	NA	TGTGCCAGCAGCGTAGCGGTGGGGGGGAGGAGTGAAAAACTGTTTTTT	CASSVAVGGRSEKLFF
NA	TRBV19	TRBJ2-1	TRBD2	TGTGCCACCACGGGGTCAGCGGGAGAGGGAAAGCAGTTCTTC	CATTGSAGEGKQFF
NA	TRBV5-1	TRBJ2-7	TRBD2	TGCGCCAGCAGCTTGGCTGCTAGCGGGAGGGGGTACGAGCAGTACTTC	CASSLAASGRGYEQYF
NA	TRBV28	TRBJ2-1	TRBD2	TGTGCCAGCAGACCGAGCGGGAGGGCCTACAATGAGCAGTTCTTC	CASRPSGRAYNEQFF
NA	TRBV18	TRBJ2-5	NA	TGTGCCAGCTCACCAGAGCGGGAGACCCAGTACTTC	CASSPERETQYF
NA	TRBV11-2	TRBJ2-3	NA	TGTGCCAGCAGCTTAACTGGACAGGATACGCAGTATTTT	CASSLTGQDTQYF
NA	TRBV2	TRBJ1-1	NA	TGTGCCAGCAGTGTACAGGGCCGTGACACTGAAGCTTTCTTT	CASSVQGRDTEAFF
NA	TRBV7-2	TRBJ2-5	NA	TGTGCCAGCAGCTTAGAGGGCGTGGTACGAGAGACCCAGTACTTC	CASSLEGVVRETQYF
NA	TRBV5-6	TRBJ2-1	TRBD2	TGTGCCAGCAGCTCCCTATTGTTAGCGGGACGCAATGAGCAGTTCTTC	CASSSLLLAGRNEQFF
NA	TRBV6-5	TRBJ1-3	TRBD1	TGTGCCAGCAGTCCTCGGACAGGGGGACGCAACACCATATATTTT	CASSPRTGGRNTIYF
NA	TRBV11-2	TRBJ2-5	TRBD1	TGTGCCAGCAGCTTAGACAGGGGGCTAGAGACCCAGTACTTC	CASSLDRGLETQYF
NA	TRBV11-2	TRBJ2-5	TRBD1	TGTGCCAGCAGCTCCTCCCCGGGACAGGGGGCTGGAGAGACCCAGTACTTC	CASSSSPGQGAGETQYF
NA	TRBV11-3	TRBJ1-4	NA	TGTGCCGACAACAGTAACTCCAATGAAAAACTGTTTTTT	CADNSNSNEKLFF
NA	TRBV20-1	TRBJ2-1	TRBD2	TGCAGTGCTTCCCTAGCGGTCCACCAGTTCTTC	CSASLAVHQFF
NA	TRBV19	TRBJ2-7	NA	TGTGCCAGTAGAATACAACACAACCCGGAGCGGACCTACGAGCAGTACTTC	CASRIQHNPERTYEQYF
NA	TRBV9	TRBJ1-1	NA	TGTGCCAGCAGCGTAGGGGAAGGGGGTAACACTGAAGCTTTCTTT	CASSVGEGGNTEAFF
NA	TRBV28	TRBJ1-1	NA	TGTGCCAGCAGTTCCCCCAGGGGTTTCAGCACTGAAGCTTTCTTT	CASSSPRGFSTEAFF
NA	TRBV30	TRBJ2-7	NA	TGTGCCTGGAGTGTACTACTGGCACTTACACCCGTCTACGAGCAGTACTTC	CAWSVLLALTPVYEQYF
NA	TRBV11-2	TRBJ1-1	NA	TGTGCCAGCAGCTTAAGGGGGGTGAGGAATCAGAACACTGAAGCTTTCTTT	CASSLRGVRNQNTEAFF
NA	TRBV30	TRBJ2-1	NA	TGTGCCTGGAGTGACTGGGGCCATGAGCAGTTCTTC	CAWSDWGHEQFF
NA	TRBV7-9	TRBJ2-1	NA	TGTGCCAGCAGCTTAGTTGCCGGGATAGGTTATGGTGAGCAGTTCTTC	CASSLVAGIGYGEQFF
NA	TRBV2	TRBJ2-6	NA	TGTGCCAGCAGTCCTCGGGGGGCCAACGTCCTGACTTTC	CASSPRGANVLTF
NA	TRBV7-9	TRBJ1-2	TRBD1	TGTGCCAGCAGCTTAAGCTCCCGGGACAGCTATGGCTACACCTTC	CASSLSSRDSYGYTF
NA	TRBV7-2	TRBJ2-5	NA	TGTGCCAGCAGCGGCCTGGGTTTCGAAGAGACCCAGTACTTC	CASSGLGFEETQYF
NA	TRBV6-6	TRBJ1-5	TRBD1	TGTGCCAGCAGTTACTCAGGACAGGTCAATCAGCCCCAGCATTTT	CASSYSGQVNQPQHF
NA	TRBV11-2	TRBJ1-1	TRBD1	TGTGCCAGCAGCTTACCTCCCCGATACAGGGGTACTGAAGCTTTCTTT	CASSLPPRYRGTEAFF
NA	TRBV19	TRBJ1-5	NA	TGTGCCAGTAGTATCGACCTGCGGATCTCCGCTTTCATCCATTTT	CASSIDLRISAFIHF
once	TRBV7-2	TRBJ1-3	NA	TGTGCCAGCAGCTTAGGTGCCCTGGGAAACACCATATATTTT	CASSLGALGNTIYF
NA	TRBV18	TRBJ1-5	NA	TGTGCCAGCTCACCTGTTCCCAGCAATCAGCCCCAGCATTTT	CASSPVPSNQPQHF
NA	TRBV6-1	TRBJ1-1	NA	TGTGCCAGCAGTGAGGGGTTGGTGAGCCCTGAAGCTTTCTTT	CASSEGLVSPEAFF
NA	TRBV2	TRBJ1-4	NA	TGTGCCAGCAGACCCCAAGGGGTAGGGGAAAAACTGTTTTTT	CASRPQGVGEKLFF